Listed below are T cell receptor beta chains from one sample, sequenced in a study of cytomegalovirus exposure and HLA in healthy donors. TCRdb's copy holds only in-frame clones and misses some; the assay was immunoSEQ multiplex PCR. The sample has about 150,000 clones, over 80% seen once. What was sequenced was PBMCs. The receptors come from a male donor in good health and CMV-seronegative. Each CDR3 is given with its conserved first and last residue. D genes are given only for firm matches. Not every row has a clone size; where given, it reads once, few, many or a size class.

d_gene	abundance	j_gene	v_gene	CDR3nt	CDR3aa
-	-	TRBJ2-5	TRBV19	TGTGCCAGTAGTATAACGGGACATTTCCAAGAGACCCAGTACTTC	CASSITGHFQETQYF
TRBD2	-	TRBJ2-1	TRBV7-2	TGTGCCAGCAGCTTAGCGGGACTAGCGGTGGGTGGTGAGCAGTTCTTC	CASSLAGLAVGGEQFF
-	once	TRBJ1-1	TRBV9	TGTGCCAGCAGCAAGGACAACGACACTGAAGCTTTCTTT	CASSKDNDTEAFF
TRBD1	-	TRBJ1-4	TRBV7-9	TGTGCCAGCAGCCCGGGACAGGTTGTCGCAACTAATGAAAAACTGTTTTTT	CASSPGQVVATNEKLFF
TRBD2	-	TRBJ2-7	TRBV12-5	TGTGCTAGTGGCCAAGGACTAGTCTACGAGCAGTACTTC	CASGQGLVYEQYF
-	-	TRBJ2-7	TRBV29-1	TGCAGCGTTGAAGAATCAGCGGTGGCCTCCTACGAGCAGTACTTC	CSVEESAVASYEQYF
-	-	TRBJ1-2	TRBV7-9	TGTGCCAGCAGCTTAGAAGGGGGATTTGGCTACACCTTC	CASSLEGGFGYTF
TRBD2	-	TRBJ2-7	TRBV7-2	TGTGCCAGCAGCTTAGCCTCAGGAGGCGGGAGCTCCTACGAGCAGTACTTC	CASSLASGGGSSYEQYF
-	few	TRBJ1-5	TRBV2	TGTGCCAGCACTCTAGGGGTTCAGCCCCAGCATTTT	CASTLGVQPQHF
TRBD2	-	TRBJ2-5	TRBV29-1	TGCAGCGTTGGGGCGGGGGTCGAAACCCAGTACTTC	CSVGAGVETQYF
-	-	TRBJ2-7	TRBV7-2	TGTGCCAGCAGCTTTCAGTCTTCCTACGAGCAGTACTTC	CASSFQSSYEQYF
-	-	TRBJ2-1	TRBV5-1	TGCGCCAGCAGAAAAGACAGCTACAATGAGCAGTTCTTC	CASRKDSYNEQFF
-	-	TRBJ1-1	TRBV6-5	TGTGCCACCGGGGGGGCTTGGAAAGCTTTCTTT	CATGGAWKAFF
-	once	TRBJ2-2	TRBV4-2	TGTGCCAGCAGCCAAGACGAGGCAGTAAACACCGGGGAGCTGTTTTTT	CASSQDEAVNTGELFF